A single sample is the source of the 27 T cell receptor beta chains below, sequenced in a study of blood T cell repertoires in COVID-19. Sequencing used immunoSEQ multiplex PCR; TCRdb keeps in-frame clones, though not all of them. The sample records about 220,000 clones, more than 75% being singletons. The specimen was peripheral blood. These receptors were obtained from a human donor in a cohort sampled during active COVID-19.

The chain uses TRBV9 and TRBJ2-7; 11 nucleotides align to TRBD1. Trimming took 2 bases from V and 5 from J; bases not matched to a gene: 3. Germline loops: CDR1 SGDLS, CDR2 YYNGEE. The CDR3 covers 14 residues. CDR3 region: CASSVRTGGDEQYF. For the CDR3, the DNA is TGTGCCAGCAGCGTGCGGACAGGGGGCGACGAGCAGTACTTC.

V gene TRBV10-3 combines with J gene TRBJ1-1; D not certain. The CDR3 runs 12 residues. V was clipped by 4 bases and J by 2 bases, with 5 bases between them. From germline, CDR1 is ENHRY and CDR2 SYGVKD. The CDR3 here is CAISGINTEAFF. CDR3 coding DNA: TGTGCCATCAGTGGTATCAACACTGAAGCTTTCTTT.

The chain couples TRBV28 to TRBJ2-7, with 11 bases lining up with TRBD1. Losses at the gene ends were 6 bases for V and 4 bases for J; bases not matched to a gene: 8. CDR1 is MDHEN, CDR2 SYDVKM, per germline. The CDR3 consists of 15 residues. CDR3 protein: CASSGEDRGLYEQYF. DNA of the CDR3: TGTGCCAGCAGCGGCGAGGACAGGGGGCTGTACGAGCAGTACTTC.

V is TRBV11-2 and J is TRBJ1-3; 9 nucleotides line up with TRBD1. V lost 4 bases to trimming and J lost 0 bases; unmatched junction nucleotides: 1. CDR3 length equals 15 residues. CDR1 is SGHAT and CDR2 is FQNNGV in the germline V gene. For the CDR3, the DNA is TGTGCCAGCAGCTGGGGACAGGGCTCTGGAAACACCATATATTTT. Translation gives CASSWGQGSGNTIYF.

The rearrangement joins TRBV19 to TRBJ1-5; D unclear. Germline V lookup: CDR1 LNHDA, CDR2 SQIVND (reference sequence). Trimming removed 5 bases from V and 9 bases from J, with 11 bases in between. The CDR3 has 12 residues. This chain's CDR3 is CASSPPGRPQHF. DNA for the CDR3: TGTGCCAGTAGTCCCCCTGGCAGGCCCCAGCATTTT.

The CDR3 loop reads CASSEFPPRGQFNEKLFF. CDR3 bases: TGTGCCAGCAGCGAATTCCCCCCCCGAGGCCAGTTCAATGAAAAACTGTTTTTT. The J gene is TRBJ1-4, the V gene TRBV28, with D unresolved. This CDR3 contains 18 residues. The germline CDR1 and CDR2 sequences are MDHEN and SYDVKM. V was shortened by 6 bases and J by 5 bases, with 25 bases between the two germline ends.

Turning to this clone: This may stem from a read error, because a much larger clone lies one nucleotide away. V is TRBV5-8 and J is TRBJ2-6, with D unclear. The CDR3 runs to 16 residues. Germline V gives CDR1 SGHTS, CDR2 YDEGEE. The CDR3 nucleotides read TGTGCCAACAGCTTATTCGACAACTCTGGGGCCAACGTCCTGACTTTC. Its protein product is CANSLFDNSGANVLTF.

This clone was counted a few times. This chain joins TRBV5-1 and TRBJ2-7; no clear D. Germline V gives CDR1 SGHRS, CDR2 YFSETQ. There are 14 residues in the CDR3. V was trimmed by 0 bases and J by 1 base, leaving 8 bases between them. Here the CDR3 reads CASSLAHGSYEQYF. The CDR3 region has the DNA TGCGCCAGCAGCTTGGCCCACGGGTCCTACGAGCAGTACTTC.

V and J are TRBV3-1 (or the pseudogene TRBV3-2) and TRBJ2-3; D is perhaps TRBD2 (6 bases). The V end lost 4 bases, the J end lost 2 bases, and 10 bases lay between the germline ends. Germline loops: CDR1 LGHDT, CDR2 YNNKEL (reference sequence). The CDR3 extends over 14 amino acids. Here the CDR3 DNA reads TGTGCCAGCAGCCTCGGGAGTCTCACAGATACGCAGTATTTT. Its translation: CASSLGSLTDTQYF.

The V gene is TRBV24-1, the J gene TRBJ2-3; perhaps TRBD2 as D (7 bases). The CDR3 is 16 residues long. Germline CDR1 is KGHDR and CDR2 is SFDVKD. Trimming removed 6 bases from V and 9 bases from J, with 24 bases in between. The CDR3 DNA reads as TGTGCCACCAGTTCCCCCGTTGCGGGGGCCGAGGAGACGCAGTATTTT. Its translation: CATSSPVAGAEETQYF.

The CDR3 region is CASSDGQKNQPQHF. In DNA, the CDR3 is TGTGCCAGCAGTGATGGACAGAAGAATCAGCCCCAGCATTTT. The genes are TRBV6-1 and TRBJ1-5; weak D call: TRBD1 (6 bases). CDR1 is MNHNS and CDR2 is SASEGT in the germline V gene. The CDR3 length is 14 residues. V shed 3 bases and J shed 4 bases, with 10 bases lying between them.

The chain is built from TRBV15 and TRBJ1-5; tentatively, D is TRBD1 (6 bases). The CDR3 covers 15 residues. The germline V gene encodes CDR1 LNHNV and CDR2 YYDKDF (reference sequence). The V end was cut by 0 bases, the J end by 6 bases, with 12 bases between. In DNA, the CDR3 is TGTGCCACCAGCAGAGATAAAGGGGGTAGTCAGCCCCAGCATTTT. This sequence encodes CATSRDKGGSQPQHF.

This sequence joins TRBV9 and TRBJ1-6; weak D call: TRBD1 (6 bases). V was trimmed by 1 base and J by 8 bases, leaving 13 bases between them. The germline V gene has CDR1 SGDLS and CDR2 YYNGEE. The CDR3 is 15 amino acids. Here the CDR3 reads CASSVRSAGDSPLHF. The CDR3 region has the DNA TGTGCCAGCAGCGTACGATCAGCAGGGGATTCACCCCTCCACTTT.

V is TRBV14 and J is TRBJ2-7, with TRBD1 matching over 9 bases. Germline values: CDR1 SGHDN, CDR2 FVKESK. There are 13 residues in the CDR3. The ends lost 4 bases at V and 3 bases at J; junction bases unmatched: 1. The CDR3 sequence is CASSRDRVYEQYF. The CDR3 DNA is TGTGCCAGCAGCCGGGACAGGGTCTACGAGCAGTACTTC.

The chain links TRBV7-9 to TRBJ2-6, with TRBD2 matching over 7 bases. CDR3 length: 18 residues. Germline loops: CDR1 SEHNR, CDR2 FQNEAQ (reference sequence). With V trimmed by 5 bases and J by 4 bases, 14 bases remained unmatched. The CDR3 coding sequence is TGTGCCAGCAGCAGCCCAGCGGGAAGGAGGTTGGGGGCCAACGTCCTGACTTTC. Its protein is CASSSPAGRRLGANVLTF.

This sequence joins TRBV5-1 and TRBJ2-7; 13 bases match TRBD2. The CDR3 runs to 14 residues. J gave up 9 bases and V 2 bases, and 5 bases lay outside the gene matches. Germline values: CDR1 SGHRS, CDR2 YFSETQ. This CDR3 is CASSFRTSGSPQYF. The DNA of the CDR3 is TGCGCCAGCAGCTTTAGGACTAGCGGGAGCCCGCAGTACTTC. Full variable domain (outside the CDR3, taken from reference TRBV5-1 and TRBJ2-7): KAGVTQTPRYLIKTRGQQVTLSCSPISGHRSVSWYQQTPGQGLQFLFEYFSETQRNKGNFPGRFSGRQFSNSRSEMNVSTLELGDSALYLCASSFRTSGSPQYFGPGTRLTVT.

The V gene is TRBV19, the J gene TRBJ1-5; D may be TRBD1 (6 bases). Germline V lookup: CDR1 LNHDA, CDR2 SQIVND (reference sequence). The ends were cut back, 6 bases at V and 11 bases at J, with 14 bases in the middle. The CDR3 spans 12 residues. CDR3 in DNA: TGTGCCAGTAGAGGGGGGGTGAGGACCCAGCATTTT. The encoded protein is CASRGGVRTQHF.

This clone showed up many times. The chain links TRBV6-5 to TRBJ1-1; D not resolved. The germline gives CDR1 MNHEY, CDR2 SVGAGI. The germline V and J ends were trimmed by 4 bases and 0 bases, with 3 bases remaining between them. The CDR3 consists of 12 residues. The CDR3 region has the DNA TGTGCCAGCAGTTCCATGAACACTGAAGCTTTCTTT. Amino acid sequence: CASSSMNTEAFF.

The chain employs TRBV5-1 and TRBJ1-1; 10 positions match TRBD1. V shed 4 bases and J 1 base; nucleotides not matched to a gene: 4. Germline V CDR1 and CDR2: SGHRS, YFSETQ. This CDR3 contains 15 residues. Here the CDR3 reads CASSGWTGGNTEAFF. The CDR3 region has the DNA TGCGCCAGCAGCGGGTGGACAGGGGGGAACACTGAAGCTTTCTTT.

The gene calls are TRBV5-1 and TRBJ1-4, with TRBD1 matching over 8 bases. V was pared by 4 bases and J by 8 bases, with 10 bases of the junction left unmatched. The CDR3 has 15 residues. The germline V gene encodes CDR1 SGHRS and CDR2 YFSETQ. The CDR3 is CASSPGGQEEEKLFF. Here the CDR3 DNA reads TGCGCCAGCAGCCCAGGGGGCCAAGAAGAAGAAAAACTGTTTTTT. Full variable domain (rest looked up from reference TRBV5-1 and TRBJ1-4): KAGVTQTPRYLIKTRGQQVTLSCSPISGHRSVSWYQQTPGQGLQFLFEYFSETQRNKGNFPGRFSGRQFSNSRSEMNVSTLELGDSALYLCASSPGGQEEEKLFFGSGTQLSVL.

In its sample, this clone was seen a few times. The chain links TRBV6-6 to TRBJ2-1; 7 nucleotides agree with TRBD1. CDR3 length: 14 amino acids. Unmatched junction bases numbered 6, after V lost 6 bases and J lost 4 bases. CDR1 is MNHNY and CDR2 is SVGAGI in the germline V gene (reference sequence). CDR3 in amino acids: CASSPGQEYNEQFF. CDR3 in DNA: TGTGCCAGCAGCCCCGGACAGGAATACAATGAGCAGTTCTTC.

The chain uses TRBV25-1 and TRBJ1-5; D may be TRBD1 (5 bases). The CDR3 covers 14 residues. The germline V gene has CDR1 MGHDK and CDR2 SYGVNS. V shed 6 bases and J shed 1 base, with 10 bases lying between them. The CDR3 reads CASSSHRSNQPQHF. CDR3 DNA sequence: TGTGCCAGCAGCTCCCACAGGAGCAATCAGCCCCAGCATTTT. The variable domain in full, completed from reference TRBV25-1 and TRBJ1-5, reads EADIYQTPRYLVIGTGKKITLECSQTMGHDKMYWYQQDPGMELHLIHYSYGVNSTEKGDLSSESTVSRIRTEHFPLTLESARPSHTSQYLCASSSHRSNQPQHFGDGTRLSIL.

V usage is TRBV19 and J usage is TRBJ1-5, with TRBD1 identical over 10 bases. The junction had 6 bases not matched to a gene; V was cut back by 5 bases and J by 5 bases. Germline assignment: CDR1 LNHDA and CDR2 SQIVND (reference sequence). The CDR3 has 15 residues. The CDR3 bases are TGTGCCAGTAGTTTCGGGACAGGGGACGATCAGCCCCAGCATTTT. Amino acids: CASSFGTGDDQPQHF.

V gene TRBV6-4 combines with J gene TRBJ2-1; D gene ambiguous. Trimming shortened V by 7 bases and J by 0 bases, and 16 bases separated the two germline ends. Germline V CDR1 and CDR2: MRHNA, SNTAGT. This CDR3 is 16 amino acids long. The CDR3, as DNA: TGTGCCAGCACCATCACGTGGAGTTGCTCCTACAATGAGCAGTTCTTC. This gives the protein CASTITWSCSYNEQFF.

Remarks on this clone: Germline and junction disagree at one end, which may indicate a read error. The chain combines TRBV7-7 with TRBJ2-5, with 9 bases lining up with TRBD2. The CDR3 length is 16 residues. Germline-derived CDR1 and CDR2 are SSHAT and FNYEAQ (reference sequence). The CDR3 protein is CASSDTIAGDGETQYF. CDR3 sequence (DNA): TGTGCTAGCAGCGACACTATAGCGGGGGATGGAGAGACCCAGTACTTC.

V is TRBV7-6 and J is TRBJ2-3; 9 bases are a match to TRBD1. The CDR3 is 16 residues long. Germline V gene lookup returns CDR1 SGHVS and CDR2 FNYEAQ. Trimming cost V 5 bases and J 4 bases; bases outside gene matches: 10. The chain's CDR3 is CASSPKLGQGSDTQYF. The CDR3 region has the DNA TGTGCCAGCAGCCCTAAACTCGGACAGGGGTCAGATACGCAGTATTTT.

The chain employs TRBV27 and TRBJ1-1, with D unclear. Germline V gives CDR1 MNHEY, CDR2 SMNVEV (reference sequence). Trimming removed 5 bases at V and 5 bases at J, with 18 bases between. CDR3 length: 15 residues. The CDR3 nucleotides read TGTGCCAGCAGTCCCTCGGCGGGCGATCGAACTGAAGCTTTCTTT. As protein: CASSPSAGDRTEAFF.